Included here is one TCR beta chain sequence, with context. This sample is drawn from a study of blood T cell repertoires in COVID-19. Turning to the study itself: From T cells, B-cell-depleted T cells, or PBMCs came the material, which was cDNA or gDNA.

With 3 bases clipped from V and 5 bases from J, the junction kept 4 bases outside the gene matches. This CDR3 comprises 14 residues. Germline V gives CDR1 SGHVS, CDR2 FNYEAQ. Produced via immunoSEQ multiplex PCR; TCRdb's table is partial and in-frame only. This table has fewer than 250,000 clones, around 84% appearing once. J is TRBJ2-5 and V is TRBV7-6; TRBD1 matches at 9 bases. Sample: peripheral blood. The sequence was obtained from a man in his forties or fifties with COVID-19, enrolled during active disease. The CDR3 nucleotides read TGTGCCAGCAGCTTCAACAGGGGGCTCGAGACCCAGTACTTC. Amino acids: CASSFNRGLETQYF.